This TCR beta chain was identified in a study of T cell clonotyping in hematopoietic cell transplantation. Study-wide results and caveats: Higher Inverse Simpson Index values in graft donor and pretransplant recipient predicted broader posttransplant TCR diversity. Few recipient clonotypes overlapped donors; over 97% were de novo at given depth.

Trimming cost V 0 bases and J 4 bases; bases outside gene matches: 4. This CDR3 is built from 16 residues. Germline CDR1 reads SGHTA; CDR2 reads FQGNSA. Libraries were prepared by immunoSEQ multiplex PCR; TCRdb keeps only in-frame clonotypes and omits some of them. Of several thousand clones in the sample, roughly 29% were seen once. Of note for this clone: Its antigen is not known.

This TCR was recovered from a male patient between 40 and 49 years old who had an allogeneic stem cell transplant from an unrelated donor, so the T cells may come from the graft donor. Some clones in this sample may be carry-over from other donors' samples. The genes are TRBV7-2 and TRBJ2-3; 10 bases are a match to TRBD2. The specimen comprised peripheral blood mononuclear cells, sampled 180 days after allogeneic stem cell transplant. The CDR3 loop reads CASSLALAGVADTQYF. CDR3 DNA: TGTGCCAGCAGCTTAGCGCTAGCGGGAGTGGCAGATACGCAGTATTTT.